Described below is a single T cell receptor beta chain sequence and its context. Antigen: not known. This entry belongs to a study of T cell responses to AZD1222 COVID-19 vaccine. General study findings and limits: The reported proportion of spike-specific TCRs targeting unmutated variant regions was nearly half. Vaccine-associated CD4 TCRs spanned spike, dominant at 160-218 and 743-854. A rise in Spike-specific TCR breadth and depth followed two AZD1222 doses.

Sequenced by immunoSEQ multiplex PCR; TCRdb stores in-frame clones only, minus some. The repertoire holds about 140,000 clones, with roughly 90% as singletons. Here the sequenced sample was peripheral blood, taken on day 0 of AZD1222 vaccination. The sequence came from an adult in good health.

CDR3 in DNA: TGTGCCAGTAGTACCGGGACAGGGATGGATGAGCAGTTCTTC. Protein product: CASSTGTGMDEQFF. This chain joins TRBV19 and TRBJ2-1; 9 bases agree with TRBD1. J gave up 8 bases and V 4 bases, and 6 bases lay outside the gene matches. Germline CDR1 reads LNHDA; CDR2 reads SQIVND (reference sequence). CDR3 length: 14 residues.